This entry is about one T cell receptor beta chain. The sample originates from a study of CD8 T cells in Susac syndrome. The CDR3 consists of 15 residues. V lost 3 bases and J lost 2; bases outside the gene matches: 2. Germline V gene data show CDR1 as KGHDR and CDR2 as SFDVKD. An input of roughly 0.5 to 1 ug of RNA was subjected to reverse transcription using random hexamers. TCRdb re-derived calls from the immunoSEQ multiplex PCR reads in MiXCR, one entry per CDR3 protein. The table records some 300,000 distinct CDR3 sequences, 65% to 90% of them present only once. The sequencing sample was made of CD8+ T cells from PBMCs. The chain carries TRBV24-1 and TRBJ1-5; 8 bases are shared with TRBD1. This receptor was identified in a human donor with multiple sclerosis. CDR3 residues: CATSDPQGGNQPQHF. DNA for the CDR3: TGTGCCACCAGTGATCCACAGGGGGGCAATCAGCCCCAGCATTTT.